The table lists the clone carrying this T cell receptor beta chain with many counts. The antigen is unknown. The sample's treatment: randomized to nivolumab then ipilimumab (arm A) or the reverse (arm B). Patients had received no earlier DNA-damaging chemotherapy. Sequencing was performed with immunoSEQ multiplex PCR; in TCRdb, only in-frame clones are kept and a portion is missing. The table has 3,400 or so clones, 20% to 25% seen once. Trimming pared 3 bases from V and 7 bases from J, leaving 10 bases between. The CDR3 has 14 amino acids. CDR1 is SGHNT and CDR2 is YENEEA in the germline V gene. The data stem from a study of sequential checkpoint blockade in melanoma. Study information: Both treatment sequences were followed by maintenance nivolumab. Whole-study results and caveats: Mutational load did not correlate with tumor T-cell fraction or clonality.

The genes are TRBV11-3 and TRBJ1-6; D is perhaps TRBD1 (5 bases). The source of this sequence is a human patient with melanoma. Some clones in this sample may be carry-over from other donors' samples. The sequencing used tumor tissue (inferred from file names), collected from a patient given nivolumab and ipilimumab in sequence. This CDR3 is CASSLGVGNSPLHF. The CDR3, as DNA: TGTGCCAGCAGCTTGGGGGTAGGAAATTCACCCCTCCACTTT. Drawing the rest from reference TRBV11-3 and TRBJ1-6, the complete variable domain is EAGVVQSPRYKIIEKKQPVAFWCNPISGHNTLYWYLQNLGQGPELLIRYENEEAVDDSQLPKDRFSAERLKGVDSTLKIQPAELGDSAVYLCASSLGVGNSPLHFGNGTRLTVT.